This passage covers 11 T cell receptor beta chains from one sample sequenced in a study of radiation and T cells in renal cell carcinoma. Time point indicated: blood 4 weeks post-SBRT, at nephrectomy. Described treatment: 15 Gy SBRT to primary tumor, nephrectomy 4 weeks later. The data were produced by immunoSEQ multiplex PCR, yet TCRdb's version contains in-frame clones alone and is incomplete. The top ten hold 17% of the sample, which has 140,000 to 150,000 clones, approximately 86% seen once. The sample consisted of blood, taken from a patient whose treatment included radiotherapy and nephrectomy. The receptors come from a woman aged 45-65 years with renal cell carcinoma.

This clone was seen only a few times. This chain uses TRBV19 with TRBJ1-6; possible D gene TRBD1, 5 bases. The V gene's germline CDR1 is LNHDA and CDR2 SQIVND (reference sequence). The CDR3 covers 14 residues. The V and J ends lost 4 bases and 7 bases respectively, with 11 bases between them. CDR3 sequence: CASSSGTDNSPLHF. CDR3 bases: TGTGCCAGTAGTAGTGGGACTGACAATTCACCCCTCCACTTT.

V usage is TRBV5-4 and J usage is TRBJ2-5; 11 bases are a match to TRBD2. Germline V gene lookup returns CDR1 SGHNT and CDR2 YYREEE (reference sequence). With V trimmed by 5 bases and J by 5 bases, 5 bases remained unmatched. This CDR3 is 14 amino acids long. The CDR3 region is CASRLAGAGETQYF. The CDR3, as DNA: TGTGCCAGCAGACTAGCGGGGGCTGGGGAGACCCAGTACTTC.

This chain joins TRBV5-1 and TRBJ2-3; D is unclear. This CDR3 comprises 15 residues. V was clipped by 0 bases and J by 5 bases, with 13 bases between them. The germline V gene encodes CDR1 SGHRS and CDR2 YFSETQ. CDR3 amino acids: CASSLGTQQGDTQYF. The CDR3 DNA follows: TGCGCCAGCAGCTTGGGGACCCAGCAAGGAGATACGCAGTATTTT.

V gene TRBV7-2 combines with J gene TRBJ1-5, with TRBD1 matching 9 bases. Trimming at V came to 3 bases and at J to 4 bases, leaving 7 bases not matched to a gene. Germline values: CDR1 SGHTA, CDR2 FQGNSA. This CDR3 region has 16 residues. In nucleotides, the CDR3 is TGTGCCAGCAGCTTCGCGGCCGGGACAGGGAATCAGCCCCAGCATTTT. Protein sequence: CASSFAAGTGNQPQHF.

The chain has TRBV5-1 and TRBJ2-5, with unresolved D. CDR1 and CDR2 from the germline V gene are SGHRS and YFSETQ. This CDR3 is 14 amino acids long. V shed 3 bases and J shed 2 bases, with 11 bases lying between them. This CDR3 is CASSSTPGQETQYF. In DNA, the CDR3 is TGCGCCAGCAGCTCAACCCCCGGTCAAGAGACCCAGTACTTC.

The CDR3 DNA follows: TGTGCCAGCTCACCCATGAGGGCAGTAATAGATGAAAAACTGTTTTTT. It codes for CASSPMRAVIDEKLFF. J is TRBJ1-4 and V is TRBV18; D unresolved. Germline V lookup: CDR1 KGHSH, CDR2 LQKENI. Trimming stripped 3 bases from V and 6 bases from J, with 17 bases between. The length of the CDR3 is 16 residues. The variable domain in full, with the rest retrieved from reference TRBV18 and TRBJ1-4, is NAGVMQNPRHLVRRRGQEARLRCSPMKGHSHVYWYRQLPEEGLKFMVYLQKENIIDESGMPKERFSAEFPKEGPSILRIQQVVRGDSAAYFCASSPMRAVIDEKLFFGSGTQLSVL.

This chain joins TRBV7-3 and TRBJ2-7, with TRBD1 matching 8 bases. This CDR3 is 13 amino acids long. CDR1 and CDR2 (germline): SGHTA, FQGTGA. V trimming: 5 bases; J trimming: 9 bases; junction bases outside the gene matches: 9. The CDR3 region is CASSRSSGTGQYF. The DNA for the CDR3 is TGTGCCAGCAGCAGATCCAGTGGGACAGGGCAGTACTTC.

This clone was found a few times. The V gene is TRBV28, the J gene TRBJ1-5; tentative D call: TRBD1 (6 bases). Trimming took off 11 bases at V and 1 base at J, with 12 bases between the two ends. The length of the CDR3 is 13 residues. In germline, CDR1 is MDHEN, CDR2 SYDVKM. The CDR3, as DNA: TGTGCCGGCGGGGGCTCGAGCAATCAGCCCCAGCATTTT. It is translated as CAGGGSSNQPQHF.

This chain uses TRBV7-8 with TRBJ2-5, with 10 bases fitting TRBD2. V trimming: 2 bases; J trimming: 5 bases; junction bases outside the gene matches: 11. Looked up from germline, CDR1 is SGHVS and CDR2 is FQNEAQ. The CDR3 covers 17 residues. The CDR3 DNA is TGTGCCAGCAGCTTAAGACCGCTAGCGGGAGAGGTCGAGACCCAGTACTTC. Translating it yields CASSLRPLAGEVETQYF.

This clone appeared a few times. No conserved phenylalanine or tryptophan ends this CDR3, so it is likely a read error. It is unclear where the CDR3 begins or ends on the DNA, so no DNA is shown, and the CDR3 is as TCRdb lists it. The chain recombines TRBV20-1 with TRBJ1-1. Both ends counted, the CDR3 spans 10 residues. CDR1 and CDR2 (germline): DFQATT, SNEGSKA (reference sequence). This CDR3 reads CSARDSSGVI.

The chain has TRBV27 and TRBJ2-1; weak D call: TRBD2 (6 bases). V lost 8 bases to trimming and J lost 1 base, with 24 bases between them. Germline CDR1 reads MNHEY; CDR2 reads SMNVEV (reference sequence). The CDR3 has 18 amino acids. This CDR3 reads CASPKARVAALSYNEQFF. The CDR3 DNA is TGTGCCAGCCCCAAGGCCAGAGTAGCGGCTTTATCCTACAATGAGCAGTTCTTC.